A single sample is the source of the 5 T cell receptor beta chains below, sequenced in a study of T cell repertoires in cytomegalovirus infection. TCRdb reprocessed the reads via MiXCR and lists one record per CDR3 protein. Among around 530,000 distinct CDR3 sequences listed, about 30% were seen once. Specimen: PBMCs. These receptors all come from a human donor in good health (CMV status not recorded). Some clones in this sample may be carry-over from other donors' samples.

The chain couples TRBV6-1 to TRBJ2-3, with 16 bases lining up with TRBD2. The CDR3 has 17 amino acids. The germline V gene encodes CDR1 MNHNS and CDR2 SASEGT. Trimming took 6 bases from V and 4 from J; bases not matched to a gene: 7. CDR3 nucleotide sequence: TGTGCCAGCAGCCGGGGACTAGCGGGAGGGCATGCAGATACGCAGTATTTT. Protein sequence: CASSRGLAGGHADTQYF.

The table lists this clonotype with a few counts. The chain carries TRBV11-2 and TRBJ2-1; 7 bases are shared with TRBD1. The germline V gene has CDR1 SGHAT and CDR2 FQNNGV. The trim removed 5 bases at V and 6 bases at J, leaving 13 bases unmatched. The CDR3 runs to 16 residues. The CDR3 loop is CASSPTTGSRGNEQFF. DNA for the CDR3: TGTGCCAGCAGCCCGACGACAGGGTCTAGAGGCAATGAGCAGTTCTTC.

The chain is built from TRBV6-6 and TRBJ2-1; 11 nucleotides line up with TRBD2. V gave up 6 bases and J gave up 3 bases; unmatched junction bases: 10. CDR3 length: 17 amino acids. Per the germline V gene, CDR1 is MNHNY and CDR2 is SVGAGI (reference sequence). Here the CDR3 DNA reads TGTGCCAGCAGCCTTACAATGCTAGCGGGAGGCTACAATGAGCAGTTCTTC. Protein product: CASSLTMLAGGYNEQFF.

The chain has TRBV27 and TRBJ1-1; TRBD1 aligns across 9 bases. The CDR3 runs to 15 residues. V trimming: 4 bases; J trimming: 3 bases; junction bases outside the gene matches: 6. Germline CDR1 MNHEY, CDR2 SMNVEV (reference sequence). The CDR3 loop is CASSSRTGVHTEAFF. In DNA form, the CDR3 reads TGTGCCAGCAGTTCCCGGACAGGGGTGCACACTGAAGCTTTCTTT.

This clonotype was seen a handful of times. The rearrangement joins TRBV11-2 to TRBJ2-1, with TRBD1 as a possible D gene (6 bases). With 5 bases removed from V and 2 bases from J, the gap between germline ends came to 10 bases. The germline V gene encodes CDR1 SGHAT and CDR2 FQNNGV. The CDR3 is made up of 14 amino acids. CDR3 DNA: TGTGCCAGCAGCCTCCAGGGGCCCTACAATGAGCAGTTCTTC. Translation: CASSLQGPYNEQFF.